Listed below are T cell receptor beta chains from one sample, sequenced in a study of CD8+ T cells in alopecia areata. Produced via immunoSEQ multiplex PCR; TCRdb's table is partial and in-frame only. In the table there are 150,000 or so clones, around 50% of which are singletons. Sequencing input: CD4+ T cells sorted from blood. Receptors were obtained from a human donor with alopecia areata. The CDR3 runs from the conserved cysteine through the conserved F or W. A D gene is named only where the DNA matches it firmly. Clone size appears in some rows only: once, few, many, or a class for an expanded clone.

size,J,D,V,CDR3,DNA
NA,TRBJ2-7,TRBD2,TRBV6-1,CASRGTTDEQYF,TGTGCCAGCAGAGGGACTACGGATGAGCAGTACTTC
NA,TRBJ2-6,NA,TRBV29-1,CSVLNSGANVLTF,TGCAGCGTGCTGAACTCTGGGGCCAACGTCCTGACTTTC
few,TRBJ2-1,NA,TRBV5-1,CASSSSGSGRDEQFF,TGCGCCAGCAGCTCCTCAGGGTCGGGCAGGGATGAGCAGTTCTTC
NA,TRBJ1-2,NA,TRBV5-1,CASSLAGGWDGYTF,TGCGCCAGCAGCTTGGCTGGGGGTTGGGATGGCTACACCTTC
few,TRBJ1-2,NA,TRBV29-1,CSVEIHANYGYTF,TGCAGCGTTGAAATCCACGCTAACTATGGCTACACCTTC
few,TRBJ2-5,NA,TRBV2,CASKTSPQETQYF,TGTGCCAGCAAAACTAGCCCCCAAGAGACCCAGTACTTC
NA,TRBJ2-7,NA,TRBV29-1,CSVSVSSIYEQYF,TGCAGCGTTTCAGTGAGCTCTATTTACGAGCAGTACTTC
NA,TRBJ2-1,TRBD2,TRBV5-1,CASSNKLAGGGNEQFF,TGCGCCAGCAGCAACAAACTAGCGGGAGGAGGGAATGAGCAGTTCTTC
few,TRBJ2-6,NA,TRBV5-1,CASSLDSGANVLTF,TGCGCCAGCAGCTTGGACTCTGGGGCCAACGTCCTGACTTTC
NA,TRBJ2-6,NA,TRBV30,CAWSVGWRPPNRSGANVLTF,TGTGCCTGGAGTGTTGGGTGGAGGCCCCCGAACCGCTCTGGGGCCAACGTCCTGACTTTC
few,TRBJ2-4,NA,TRBV29-1,CSVAETAKNIQYF,TGCAGCGTTGCTGAGACAGCCAAAAACATTCAGTACTTC
NA,TRBJ2-1,NA,TRBV30,CAWSSRFSLNEQFF,TGTGCCTGGAGTTCTCGGTTCTCGCTCAATGAGCAGTTCTTC
NA,TRBJ2-2,NA,TRBV7-9,CASRRAENTGELFF,TGTGCCAGCAGGAGAGCGGAGAACACCGGGGAGCTGTTTTTT
NA,TRBJ2-4,TRBD2,TRBV29-1,CSASLGGIGKDIQYF,TGCAGCGCCTCTCTCGGGGGGATAGGGAAAGACATTCAGTACTTC
few,TRBJ1-1,TRBD1,TRBV29-1,CSVAQGAGTEAFF,TGCAGCGTTGCTCAGGGGGCCGGGACTGAAGCTTTCTTT
NA,TRBJ2-1,NA,TRBV11-2,CASSLAVHYNEQFF,TGTGCCAGCAGCTTAGCCGTCCACTACAATGAGCAGTTCTTC
NA,TRBJ1-5,NA,TRBV5-6,CASSGRGPYSNQPQHF,TGTGCCAGCAGCGGACGGGGACCGTATAGCAATCAGCCCCAGCATTTT
NA,TRBJ2-5,NA,TRBV28,CASSVTGLQETQYF,TGTGCCAGCAGTGTAACAGGGTTACAAGAGACCCAGTACTTC
few,TRBJ1-1,NA,TRBV13,CASSRGSGTTEAFF,TGTGCCAGCAGCCGCGGGTCGGGGACCACTGAAGCTTTCTTT
NA,TRBJ2-7,NA,TRBV29-1,CSVRRSAHEQYF,TGCAGCGTTCGTAGGTCGGCCCACGAGCAGTACTTC
NA,TRBJ2-1,TRBD2,TRBV7-3,CASSLGREGEQFF,TGTGCCAGCAGCTTAGGTCGGGAGGGTGAGCAGTTCTTC
few,TRBJ1-2,NA,TRBV28,CASSPSGYGYTF,TGTGCCAGCAGTCCCAGTGGCTATGGCTACACCTTC
few,TRBJ2-7,NA,TRBV10-3,CATRDFLYEQYF,TGTGCCACCAGGGACTTCCTCTACGAGCAGTACTTC
NA,TRBJ1-4,NA,TRBV27,CASRRSGNEKLFF,TGTGCCAGCAGGCGTTCCGGTAATGAAAAACTGTTTTTT